The following is a T cell receptor (beta chain) sequence with its context. The antigen is undetermined. Sample barcodes and UMIs were carried by the TCR alpha and TCR beta cDNA libraries that 5'RACE generated with constant-segment primers. Each CDR3 protein is one row after TCRdb ran MiXCR on the 5' RACE reads. The sample consists of almost 550,000 distinct CDR3 sequences, roughly 22% of them appearing once. The source of the sample is a study of T-cell memory formation after mild COVID-19. Study information: There were largely donor-specific TCR clusters.

Whole-study findings and limits: Pre-infection memory held some responding clones, suggesting pre-existing cross-reactive T cells responded.

CDR1 and CDR2 (germline): LGHDT, YNNKEL (reference sequence). V gave up 3 bases and J gave up 4 bases, with 13 bases separating them. CDR3 size: 14 residues. The receptor was derived from an adult woman who had mild COVID-19 (a few samples of this study predate the infection). Cell type and time point are not known. This chain joins TRBV3-1 and TRBJ2-7, with D perhaps matching TRBD1 (6 bases). Sequenced material: PBMCs or a T cell subset sorted from them (not recorded which). This chain's CDR3 is CASSQILQGYEQYF. The CDR3 DNA follows: TGTGCCAGCAGCCAGATCCTGCAGGGGTACGAGCAGTACTTC.